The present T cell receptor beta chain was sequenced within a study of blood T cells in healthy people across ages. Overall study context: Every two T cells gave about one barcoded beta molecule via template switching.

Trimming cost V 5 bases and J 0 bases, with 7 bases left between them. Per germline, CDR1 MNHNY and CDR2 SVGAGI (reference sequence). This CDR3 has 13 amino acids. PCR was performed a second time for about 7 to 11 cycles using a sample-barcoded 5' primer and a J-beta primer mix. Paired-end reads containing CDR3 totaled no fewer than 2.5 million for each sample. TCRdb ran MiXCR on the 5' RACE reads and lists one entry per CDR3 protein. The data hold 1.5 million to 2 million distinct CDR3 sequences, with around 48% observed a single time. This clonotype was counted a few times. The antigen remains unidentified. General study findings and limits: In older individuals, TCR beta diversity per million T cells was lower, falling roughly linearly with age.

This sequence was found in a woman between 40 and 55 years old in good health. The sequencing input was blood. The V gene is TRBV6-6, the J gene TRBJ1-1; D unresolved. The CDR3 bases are TGTGCCAGCAGTCAGAGGATGAACACTGAAGCTTTCTTT. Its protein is CASSQRMNTEAFF.